This T cell receptor (beta chain) is from a study of cytomegalovirus exposure and HLA in healthy donors. Concerning this clone: What it recognizes is unknown.

Whole-study findings and limits: Later analysis showed TCR association rates varying by HLA locus, highest for DRB1 and lowest for HLA-C. Among the CMV-associated chains, three were confirmed in vitro as specific for CMV antigens. In an earlier analysis, most TCR beta V segments were productive about 90% or about 30% of the time.

Among the donors, all were healthy bone marrow donors. Germline lookup yields CDR1 KGHSH and CDR2 LQKENI. The CDR3 length is 14 residues. Trimming pared 6 bases from V and 6 bases from J, leaving 18 bases between. The PCR had 60 Vbeta and 13 Jbeta primers. Only in-frame clones appear in the TCRdb table, and some are missing; sequencing was by immunoSEQ multiplex PCR. The data hold 85,000 to 130,000 clones, with 65% to 80% observed a single time. The receptor's source is a woman aged 50 to 60 in good health and CMV-seropositive. The chain carries TRBV18 and TRBJ2-7; a possible D gene is TRBD2 (5 bases). The sample consisted of PBMCs. The CDR3 bases are TGTGCCAGCTCCAATAGCCCCGGGGTGGCCGAGCAGTACTTC. The encoded protein is CASSNSPGVAEQYF.